A single sample is the source of the 5 T cell receptor beta chains below, sequenced in a study of tumor-infiltrating lymphocytes in primary liver carcinoma. cDNA specific to TCR beta was made from roughly 500 ng of total RNA, with a constant-region primer employed for priming. Libraries covering TCR beta were generated through three nested multiplex PCR rounds (using a slightly modified ARM-PCR). Forward primers for TRBV1-TRBV30 and a C-beta reverse primer served the first two PCR rounds, at approximately 10 cycles each. MiXCR was run by TCRdb on the multiplex PCR reads, yielding one entry per CDR3 protein. The top ten hold 7.5% to 9% of the sample, which has 100,000 to 150,000 distinct CDR3 sequences, approximately 64% seen once. The source material, 20-30 mg of unsorted bulk tissue, was used to co-extract RNA and DNA. Sequencing was done on a sample of liver tumor tissue from sampling region 3. Subset defined: tumor region T3, left-lateral pole. Receptors originate from a woman aged 60 to 75 with primary liver carcinoma and hepatitis B virus infection.

In this sample, this clonotype turned up many times. V usage is TRBV6-2 or TRBV6-3 and J usage is TRBJ2-1; 8 bases map to TRBD2. V trimming: 4 bases; J trimming: 9 bases; junction bases outside the gene matches: 11. The V gene's germline CDR1 is MNHEY and CDR2 SVGEGT. The CDR3 is 15 residues long. The CDR3: CASSWGTSGVGEQFF. Written as DNA, the CDR3 is TGTGCCAGCAGTTGGGGGACTAGTGGTGTAGGTGAGCAGTTCTTC.

Details on this clonotype: At one of its ends the junction is not consistent with the germline gene, which may arise from a read error. The chain has TRBV29-1 and TRBJ2-7; 9 nucleotides line up with TRBD1. In germline, CDR1 is SQVTM, CDR2 ANQGSEA. The CDR3 runs to 14 residues. For the CDR3, the DNA is TGCAGTGTTGATGGTCGGGGACAGGGAGTCGACCAGTACTTC. It codes for CSVDGRGQGVDQYF.

Details on this clonotype: The junction and the germline gene differ at one end; a read error may be behind it. J is TRBJ2-1 and V is TRBV29-1; D is ambiguous. The CDR3 spans 12 residues. Germline values: CDR1 SQVTM, CDR2 ANQGSEA. DNA of the CDR3: TGCAACGTACAAGACTCCTACAGTGAGCAGTTCTTC. Protein product: CNVQDSYSEQFF.

Remarks on this clonotype: Compared with germline, one end of the junction differs, possibly owing to a read error. The chain is built from TRBV4-1 and TRBJ2-1; D remains unclear. CDR3 size: 15 residues. Germline V gene data show CDR1 as MGHRA and CDR2 as YSYEKL. CDR3 nucleotides: TGCGTCAGCAGCCAAGTTTATGGCAGTTACAACGAGCAGTTCTTC. Residues: CVSSQVYGSYNEQFF.

For this clonotype: Here the CDR3 omits its conserved ending phenylalanine or tryptophan, so a read error is the likely source. This chain uses TRBV6-5 with TRBJ2-7; D tentatively reads TRBD1 or TRBD2 (5 bases each). The CDR3 length is 15 residues. CDR1 MNHEY and CDR2 SVGAGI come from the germline V gene. Trimming pared 2 bases from V and 2 bases from J, leaving 13 bases between. CDR3 amino acids: CASSYPSGAPYEQYL. CDR3 nucleotides: TGTGCCAGCAGTTACCCCTCCGGGGCCCCCTACGAGCAGTACTTA.